This T cell receptor (beta chain) was captured by sequencing in a study of blood T cell repertoires in COVID-19. About the research overall: T cells, B-cell-depleted T cells, or PBMCs provided the cDNA or gDNA that served as material.

The CDR3 has 16 residues. Looked up from germline, CDR1 is WNHNN and CDR2 is SYGVQD (reference sequence). Trimming cost V 6 bases and J 0 bases, with 17 bases left between them. Seattle participants joined during active infection and were tracked over time. Original data processing: Estimates of nucleated cell counts were drawn from the amplification of reference gene primers. Here immunoSEQ multiplex PCR was the method, and the copy in TCRdb shows in-frame clones only, minus some. That table is the source of V, J and clone size, and D and trimming were worked out from the DNA. The sample consists of under 400,000 clones, 89% of them appearing once.

The V and J genes are TRBV10-1 and TRBJ1-1, with D possibly being TRBD1 (6 bases). Specimen: peripheral blood. The clonotype was recovered from a woman aged 60-70 years with COVID-19, enrolled during active disease. In DNA, the CDR3 is TGCGCCAGCAGGCAACCGGGACATATGCTGAACACTGAAGCTTTCTTT. Translating gives CASRQPGHMLNTEAFF.